This is a list of T cell receptor beta chains from one sample in a study of blood T cell repertoires in COVID-19. Measured with immunoSEQ multiplex PCR; TCRdb has only the in-frame clones, and not every one. Of about 300,000 clones listed, about nine tenths were seen once; the top ten hold roughly 10%. Sequencing was carried out using PBMCs or T cells enriched from blood (not recorded which). The receptors come from a woman under 30 who had recovered from COVID-19. Each CDR3 is given with its conserved first and last residue. A D gene is named only where the DNA matches it firmly. Part of the rows lack a size; the others show once, few, many or a class for expanded clones.

cdr3_nt cdr3_aa j_call d_call clone_size v_call
TGTGCCAGCTCACCATTGAGCGGGACAGGGAACTACAATGAGCAGTTCTTC CASSPLSGTGNYNEQFF TRBJ2-1 TRBD1 NA TRBV18
TGTGCCAGCAGCCCGCGGACAGGGCGGGCTGAAGCTTTCTTT CASSPRTGRAEAFF TRBJ1-1 TRBD1 few TRBV3-1/TRBV3-2
TGTGCCAGCAGCCTAGGACTAGCGGGGTGGAGCACAGATACGCAGTATTTT CASSLGLAGWSTDTQYF TRBJ2-3 TRBD2 NA TRBV2
TGTGCCAGCAGTTACGAGTCAGGGGGTAATTCACCCCTCCACTTT CASSYESGGNSPLHF TRBJ1-6 TRBD1 many TRBV6-5
TGTGCCAGCAGCAAAGACGGGCGTGGGACAGACAACTTC CASSKDGRGTDNF TRBJ2-5 NA NA TRBV21-1
TGTGCCACCAGCAGAGAGGGTTCAGGATTCGGAAACACCATATATTTT CATSREGSGFGNTIYF TRBJ1-3 NA NA TRBV15
TGTGCCAGCAGTTTGAGCTCCTACAATGAGCAGTTCTTC CASSLSSYNEQFF TRBJ2-1 NA NA TRBV12-3/TRBV12-4
TGTGCCAGCAGTTCCCTCTGGGGGGGGAATGGCTACACCTTC CASSSLWGGNGYTF TRBJ1-2 NA NA TRBV6-5
TGTGCCAGCTCAAGACAAGCCCAAGAGACCCAGTACTTC CASSRQAQETQYF TRBJ2-5 NA NA TRBV18
TGTGCCAGCAGTTTACAGAATGAAGCTTTCTTT CASSLQNEAFF TRBJ1-1 NA NA TRBV12-3/TRBV12-4
TGTGCCAGCAGTTTATCGCCAGGTGTGAACACTGAAGCTTTCTTT CASSLSPGVNTEAFF TRBJ1-1 NA NA TRBV27
TGTGCCAGCAGTTTAAGGTGGGGCGGCTACACCTTC CASSLRWGGYTF TRBJ1-2 NA NA TRBV28
TGCGCCAGCAGCAGTCTTGGAGAGGTTAATGAAAAACTGTTTTTT CASSSLGEVNEKLFF TRBJ1-4 NA NA TRBV5-1
TGTGCCAGCAGCTCAACTTCTAGGACAGGGGACTACGAGCAGTACTTC CASSSTSRTGDYEQYF TRBJ2-7 TRBD1 NA TRBV11-2
TGTGCCAGCTCACCAGCACGCGACACAAAAAAAAATCTTAACATTCAGTACTTC CASSPARDTKKNLNIQYF TRBJ2-4 NA NA TRBV18
TGCGCCAGCAGTCGCCTCCAGGGTAATGAGCAGTTCTTC CASSRLQGNEQFF TRBJ2-1 NA NA TRBV23-1
TGCGCCAGCAGCTTGAACCCTACCCTTCGGGGGGCGAGTACCGGGGAGCTGTTTTTT CASSLNPTLRGASTGELFF TRBJ2-2 NA NA TRBV5-1
TGTGCCTGGAGTAGGGGACAGCTGCCGAACACTGAAGCTTTCTTT CAWSRGQLPNTEAFF TRBJ1-1 TRBD1 NA TRBV30
TGTGCCAGTAGTCCTGGGCTGGGGAACACTGAAGCTTTCTTT CASSPGLGNTEAFF TRBJ1-1 NA NA TRBV19
TGTGCCAGCTCAACGGAAAAAAGGGGTACTGAAGCTTTCTTT CASSTEKRGTEAFF TRBJ1-1 NA NA TRBV18
TGTGCCAGAAGCTTAGAAGCTGGTTTACAGGGGGCTATAGATGGCTACACCTTC CARSLEAGLQGAIDGYTF TRBJ1-2 NA NA TRBV7-5
TGTGCCAGCAGCTTTGTCGGCGGGAGGGAAAAGACCCAGTACTTC CASSFVGGREKTQYF TRBJ2-5 TRBD2 NA TRBV5-8
TGTGCCAGCAGCTTTGCGCGGGAGAGGAACGAGCAGTACTTC CASSFARERNEQYF TRBJ2-7 TRBD2 NA TRBV5-8
TGTGCTAGTGGTTTGCTCCGGGACACCTCCTACGAGCAGTACTTC CASGLLRDTSYEQYF TRBJ2-7 NA NA TRBV12-5
TGTGCCAGTAGTATAGTAGCGCAACCGAACACTGAAGCTTTCTTT CASSIVAQPNTEAFF TRBJ1-1 NA NA TRBV19
TGTGCCAGCAGCCAAGATCACGGGATCCCTCAAACCTTC CASSQDHGIPQTF TRBJ1-2 NA NA TRBV4-2
TGTGCCAGCAGGACAGGGGGCGGATATCAGCCCCAGCATTTT CASRTGGGYQPQHF TRBJ1-5 TRBD1 NA TRBV28
TGTGCCAGCAGCTTATGGGGGGGAGGGGACATCTATGGCTACACCTTC CASSLWGGGDIYGYTF TRBJ1-2 NA NA TRBV11-2
TGCGCCAGCAGTGAGTCGCGGGTTTCACCCCTCCACTTT CASSESRVSPLHF TRBJ1-6 NA NA TRBV10-2
TGTGCCAGCAGCTTAAAACCAGACTTGGGCGAGCAGTACTTC CASSLKPDLGEQYF TRBJ2-7 NA NA TRBV7-3
TGTGCCAGCAGCCGACCTCCCAGGGGACTAGCGGAGGGGAATGAGCAGTTCTTC CASSRPPRGLAEGNEQFF TRBJ2-1 TRBD2 NA TRBV7-6
TGCGCCAGCAGCGATCGGACAGGGGCCACTGAAGCTTTCTTT CASSDRTGATEAFF TRBJ1-1 TRBD1 NA TRBV5-1
TGTGCCAGCAGTCTCTCCCCAGGGCGCGGCTATGGCTACACCTTC CASSLSPGRGYGYTF TRBJ1-2 NA NA TRBV28
TGTGCCAGTAGTATAGTCAGCGGATCCTACCAGGAGACCCAGTACTTC CASSIVSGSYQETQYF TRBJ2-5 NA NA TRBV19
TGCGCCAGCAGCTTACGTCGAGGGCTAGCGGAGTACGGGGAGCTGTTTTTT CASSLRRGLAEYGELFF TRBJ2-2 TRBD2 NA TRBV5-1